The TCR beta chain described here comes from a study of CD8+ T cells in alopecia areata. This clone has only a few counts. Its target is unknown. Noted treatment: oral pan-JAK inhibitor, 5-10 mg twice daily. The study team obtained lesional scalp punch biopsies and peripheral blood from alopecia areata patients. Notes on the study in general: An increase in clonality over normal scalp was evident in lesional scalp, especially alopecia totalis/universalis. Significant decreases in scalp clonality and expanded CD8+ clones followed tofacitinib treatment.

It was cDNA, reverse transcribed from extracted RNA, that served as the sequencing template. Libraries were prepared by immunoSEQ multiplex PCR; TCRdb keeps only in-frame clonotypes and omits some of them. The sample yields 110,000 or so clones, roughly 63% seen once. Here the sequenced sample was CD8+ T cells sorted from blood, taken at week 4, from a patient treated with tofacitinib. The origin of this receptor is a human donor with alopecia areata.

The CDR3 spells CASTLSSPGTGDEQYF. The CDR3 nucleotides are TGTGCCAGTACCCTATCATCCCCTGGGACAGGGGACGAGCAGTACTTC. The rearrangement links TRBV19 to TRBJ2-7; 10 nucleotides match TRBD1. Trimming at V came to 7 bases and at J to 5 bases, leaving 14 bases not matched to a gene. The CDR3 runs 16 residues. In germline, CDR1 is LNHDA, CDR2 SQIVND (reference sequence).